This TCR beta chain appears in the sequencing data of a study of post-analysis software for immune sequencing data. Study-level findings and limits: Multiple sclerosis was associated with a significant reduction in normalized Chao1 diversity relative to controls. TRBV segments more frequent in patients than in controls numbered five and included TRBV5-6, TRBV5-1 and TRBV20-1.

CDR3 size: 16 residues. V dropped 4 bases and J dropped 2 bases, with 17 bases sitting between them. In germline, CDR1 is SGHTA, CDR2 FQGNSA. In regard to this clonotype: Its cognate antigen is unknown.

Each TCR beta cDNA library carried unique molecular identifiers. Between about 1 and 10 million T cells gave rise to approximately 520,000 cDNA molecules. In TCRdb, the PCR reads were re-called with MiXCR into one record per CDR3 protein. The repertoire includes 650,000 to 850,000 distinct CDR3 sequences, around 45% of them detected once, and 4.9% sits in the top ten. The rearrangement uses TRBV7-2 and TRBJ2-5, with D perhaps matching TRBD1 or TRBD2 (5 bases each). The source material was blood. The origin of this receptor is a girl aged 10 to 17 with multiple sclerosis. DNA for the CDR3: TGTGCCAGCAGCTCCGTAAACCGGGACCAACAAGAGACCCAGTACTTC. It codes for CASSSVNRDQQETQYF.